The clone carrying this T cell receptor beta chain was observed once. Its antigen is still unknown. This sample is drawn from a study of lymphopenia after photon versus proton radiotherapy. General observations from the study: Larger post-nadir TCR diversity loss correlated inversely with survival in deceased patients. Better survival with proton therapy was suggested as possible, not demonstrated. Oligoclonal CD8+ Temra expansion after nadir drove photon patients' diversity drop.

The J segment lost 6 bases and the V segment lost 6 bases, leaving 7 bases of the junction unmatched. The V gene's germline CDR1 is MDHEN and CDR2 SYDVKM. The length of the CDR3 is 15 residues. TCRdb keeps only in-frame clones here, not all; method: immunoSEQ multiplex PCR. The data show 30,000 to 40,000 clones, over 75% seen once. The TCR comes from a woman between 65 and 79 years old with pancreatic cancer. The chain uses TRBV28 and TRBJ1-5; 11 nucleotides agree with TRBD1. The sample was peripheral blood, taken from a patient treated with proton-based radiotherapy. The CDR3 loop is CASSRQGQGAQPQHF. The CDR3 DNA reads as TGTGCCAGCAGCCGGCAAGGACAGGGGGCTCAGCCCCAGCATTTT. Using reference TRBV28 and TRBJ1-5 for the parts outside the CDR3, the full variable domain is DVKVTQSSRYLVKRTGEKVFLECVQDMDHENMFWYRQDPGLGLRLIYFSYDVKMKEKGDIPEGYSVSREKKERFSLILESASTNQTSMYLCASSRQGQGAQPQHFGDGTRLSIL.